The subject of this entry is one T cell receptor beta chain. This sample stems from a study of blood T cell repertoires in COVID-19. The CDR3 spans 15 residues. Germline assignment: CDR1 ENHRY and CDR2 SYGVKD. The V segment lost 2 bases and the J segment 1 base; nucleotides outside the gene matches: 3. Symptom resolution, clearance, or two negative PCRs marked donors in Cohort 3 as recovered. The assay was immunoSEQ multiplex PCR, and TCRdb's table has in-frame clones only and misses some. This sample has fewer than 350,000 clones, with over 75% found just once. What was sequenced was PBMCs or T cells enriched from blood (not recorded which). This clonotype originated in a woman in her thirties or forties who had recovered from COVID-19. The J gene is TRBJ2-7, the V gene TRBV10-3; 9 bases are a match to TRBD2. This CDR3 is CAISEKRGVSYEQYF. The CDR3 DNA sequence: TGTGCCATCAGTGAGAAGCGGGGGGTTTCCTACGAGCAGTACTTC.